A selection of T cell receptor beta chains follows, all from one sample in a study of T cell responses to AZD1222 COVID-19 vaccine. The protocol was immunoSEQ multiplex PCR, while the TCRdb copy is restricted to in-frame clones and leaves out a portion. The sample contains roughly 100,000 clones, around 87% of which appear only once. This specimen was peripheral blood, taken on day 0 of AZD1222 vaccination. These receptors all come from an adult in good health. Both conserved end residues are part of each CDR3. A D gene is named only where the DNA matches it firmly. Clone size appears in some rows only: once, few, many, or a class for an expanded clone.

D	size	V	J	DNA	CDR3
TRBD2	few	TRBV28	TRBJ2-3	TGTGCCAGCAGTCCGAGCCCGGGACTAGGCTCACACACAGATACGCAGTATTTT	CASSPSPGLGSHTDTQYF
TRBD1	NA	TRBV19	TRBJ1-2	TGTGCCAGTAGTATAAGCCAGGGGGGCGGCTACACCTTC	CASSISQGGGYTF
NA	NA	TRBV10-1	TRBJ1-1	TGCGCCAGCTCCTGGGGCGGAGGGACTGAAGCTTTCTTT	CASSWGGGTEAFF
NA	NA	TRBV10-3	TRBJ2-7	TGTGCCATCAGCCCAGCTCCAGGAAACTCCTACGAGCAGTACTTC	CAISPAPGNSYEQYF
TRBD1	NA	TRBV24-1	TRBJ2-7	TGTGCCACCAGTTTAGACAGGGGGTCCGAGCAGTACTTC	CATSLDRGSEQYF
TRBD2	NA	TRBV6-2/TRBV6-3	TRBJ2-7	TGTGCCAGCAGCCGGGGACTAGACCTAGACGAGCAGTACTTC	CASSRGLDLDEQYF
TRBD1	NA	TRBV11-2	TRBJ2-1	TGTGCCAGCAGCCCGGGACAGGGAGTCTACAATGAGCAGTTCTTC	CASSPGQGVYNEQFF
TRBD2	NA	TRBV2	TRBJ2-7	TGTGCCAGCAGTGAACTAGCGGTCACCTACGAGCAGTACTTC	CASSELAVTYEQYF
TRBD1	NA	TRBV19	TRBJ1-2	TGTGCCAGTAGTCAGGGGGCCCATGGCTACACCTTC	CASSQGAHGYTF
TRBD1	NA	TRBV6-2/TRBV6-3	TRBJ2-1	TGTGCCAGCAGTTACTCGCCGGGGACAGTAGCGAGACGGGGCGATGAGCAGTTCTTC	CASSYSPGTVARRGDEQFF
NA	NA	TRBV6-5	TRBJ2-2	TGTGCCAGCAGTTCACTCGGACAGACCACCGGGGAGCTGTTTTTT	CASSSLGQTTGELFF
TRBD1	once	TRBV10-3	TRBJ2-1	TGTGCCATCAGTGAGCCGAACAGGGGCAATGAGCAGTTCTTC	CAISEPNRGNEQFF
TRBD1	NA	TRBV6-1	TRBJ1-2	TGTGCCAGCAGTGAACCCGGCAGGGGGTACTATGGCTACACCTTC	CASSEPGRGYYGYTF
NA	NA	TRBV5-1	TRBJ2-4	TGCGCCAGCAAACCTAGCCCTGGGGCCAAAAACATTCAGTACTTC	CASKPSPGAKNIQYF
NA	NA	TRBV6-2/TRBV6-3	TRBJ2-7	TGTGCCAGCAGTTATTCGGGACGGGTAGATGAACTCGACTCCTACGAGCAGTACTTC	CASSYSGRVDELDSYEQYF
NA	NA	TRBV20-1	TRBJ1-2	TGCGGGGGGAGGGTCGACTATGGCTACACCTTC	CGGRVDYGYTF
NA	NA	TRBV27	TRBJ1-3	TGTGCCAGCAGTTTATCGGGGTCTGGAAACACCATATATTTT	CASSLSGSGNTIYF
TRBD1	once	TRBV27	TRBJ1-5	TGTGCCAGCAGTTCCTCCCGGGACAGGGCGAGCAATCAGCCCCAGCATTTT	CASSSSRDRASNQPQHF
NA	NA	TRBV5-1	TRBJ1-6	TGCGCCAGCAGGGCCGGGGAGGGGAATTCACCCCTCCACTTT	CASRAGEGNSPLHF
NA	NA	TRBV7-9	TRBJ2-1	TGTGCCAGCAGGCGGCCGCCCATGGAGCAGTTCTTC	CASRRPPMEQFF
TRBD2	once	TRBV5-1	TRBJ2-3	TGCGCCAGCAGCCCCGTACTAGCGGGGGGGATCGGCACAGATACGCAGTATTTT	CASSPVLAGGIGTDTQYF
NA	NA	TRBV3-1/TRBV3-2	TRBJ1-5	TGTGCCAGCAGCCAAAACAGGGTCGTTCAGCCCCAGCATTTT	CASSQNRVVQPQHF
NA	NA	TRBV28	TRBJ2-1	TGTGCCAGCAGTTTTGTATATCGGGGGAGTGGTTCCTACAATGAGCAGTTCTTC	CASSFVYRGSGSYNEQFF
NA	once	TRBV19	TRBJ1-4	TGTGCCAGCAAGGACAGCCCAGGGGAAAAACTGTTTTTT	CASKDSPGEKLFF
NA	few	TRBV2	TRBJ2-4	TGTGCCAGCAGTGAAGCGTACATGAGCAAAAACATTCAGTACTTC	CASSEAYMSKNIQYF
NA	NA	TRBV28	TRBJ1-6	TGTGCCAGCAGTTTAATGGGTAATTCACCCCTCCACTTT	CASSLMGNSPLHF
NA	NA	TRBV19	TRBJ1-5	TGTGGCAGTCGAACCACGGGGGGCAGCGGTCAGCCCCAGCATTTT	CGSRTTGGSGQPQHF
NA	NA	TRBV28	TRBJ2-7	TGTGCCAGCGGGCAAGAAAACTACGAGCAGTACTTC	CASGQENYEQYF
NA	NA	TRBV19	TRBJ2-2	TGTGCCAGTAGTATCCGGGGGACCGGGGAGCTGTTTTTT	CASSIRGTGELFF
NA	NA	TRBV7-9	TRBJ1-2	TGTGCCAGCAGCTTTGTCGGCCGGGCTGACTATGGCTACACCTTC	CASSFVGRADYGYTF
NA	NA	TRBV28	TRBJ1-6	TGTGCCAGCAGTTACCCAGGGGCGTCCTATAATTCACCCCTCCACTTT	CASSYPGASYNSPLHF
NA	NA	TRBV24-1	TRBJ1-2	TGTGCCACCAGTGCCTTTCGTCAGATAGTTAACTATGGCTACACCTTC	CATSAFRQIVNYGYTF
TRBD1	NA	TRBV9	TRBJ1-5	TGTGCCAGCAGCGTAGGAGGGACAGTCAATCAGCCCCAGCATTTT	CASSVGGTVNQPQHF
NA	once	TRBV5-1	TRBJ1-2	TGCGCCAGCAGCTTGGGTACAGCCTATGGCTACACCTTC	CASSLGTAYGYTF